The 21 T cell receptor beta chains presented below share a single source sample, sequenced in a study of beta chain features in type 1 diabetes. Expressed TCRB transcripts were sequenced, since all the RNA that had been isolated was reverse transcribed. Using immunoSEQ multiplex PCR, the repertoire was profiled, and TCRdb retains in-frame clones only, with some absent. The profile shows 150,000 to 180,000 clones, roughly 8% of them singletons. The sample taken for sequencing was central memory CD4+ T cells from blood. Source of these receptors: a man between 18 and 35 years old in good health.

The rearrangement joins TRBV14 to TRBJ2-2, with 8 bases identical to TRBD1. The J segment lost 3 bases and the V segment lost 0 bases, leaving 9 bases of the junction unmatched. Germline lookup yields CDR1 SGHDN and CDR2 FVKESK. The CDR3 contains 18 residues. The CDR3 reads CASSQDLIQGAYTGELFF. DNA for the CDR3: TGTGCCAGCAGCCAAGATCTGATCCAGGGGGCTTACACCGGGGAGCTGTTTTTT. Based on the CDR3 plus reference TRBV14 and TRBJ2-2, the full variable domain is EAGVTQFPSHSVIEKGQTVTLRCDPISGHDNLYWYRRVMGKEIKFLLHFVKESKQDESGMPNNRFLAERTGGTYSTLKVQPAELEDSGVYFCASSQDLIQGAYTGELFFGEGSRLTVL.

The sample holds a few counts of this clone. This chain links TRBV9 with TRBJ2-3, with 10 nucleotides matching TRBD1. Trimming at V came to 3 bases and at J to 4 bases, leaving 8 bases not matched to a gene. The CDR3 is made up of 16 amino acids. The germline V gene has CDR1 SGDLS and CDR2 YYNGEE. CDR3 sequence reads: CASSGTGGLPPDTQYF. In DNA form, the CDR3 reads TGTGCCAGCAGCGGGACAGGGGGGCTACCACCAGATACGCAGTATTTT.

The chain carries TRBV21-1 and TRBJ2-7; the D call in the table, TRBD1, was not verified against the DNA. TRBV21-1 is flagged as a pseudogene. The CDR3 sequence is 14 residues long. In DNA form, the CDR3 reads TGTGCCAGCCTCTCCGGAACAGGGGGTTACGAGCAGTACTTC. It specifies CASLSGTGGYEQYF.

This clone was recorded at least ten times. This sequence joins TRBV7-9 and TRBJ2-2; D is unclear. CDR1 is SEHNR and CDR2 is FQNEAQ in the germline V gene (reference sequence). The ends were cut back, 3 bases at V and 3 bases at J, with 5 bases in the middle. The CDR3 has 13 amino acids. CDR3 protein: CASSFFDTGELFF. Here the CDR3 DNA reads TGTGCCAGCAGCTTCTTTGACACCGGGGAGCTGTTTTTT.

This clone was observed a handful of times. The genes are TRBV19 and TRBJ2-5, with TRBD1 matching over 8 bases. There are 16 residues in the CDR3. Germline CDR1 LNHDA, CDR2 SQIVND (reference sequence). V lost 1 base, J lost 1 base, and 5 bases stayed unmatched. The CDR3 protein is CASSIAQGDSQETQYF. The CDR3 DNA reads as TGTGCCAGTAGTATAGCACAGGGGGACAGCCAAGAGACCCAGTACTTC.

This clone was found many times. V is TRBV4-1 and J is TRBJ1-1; D not certain. The germline CDR1 and CDR2 sequences are MGHRA and YSYEKL. The length of the CDR3 is 14 residues. The V gene lost 6 bases and the J gene lost 1 base, with 12 bases spanning the gap. DNA of the CDR3: TGCGCCAGCAGGGGCAGCCTTCGGAACACTGAAGCTTTCTTT. Translating gives CASRGSLRNTEAFF.

In its sample, this clone was seen a few times. This sequence joins TRBV18 and TRBJ2-7; TRBD1 is a possible D gene (5 bases). With 3 bases removed from V and 5 bases from J, the gap between germline ends came to 11 bases. The CDR3 is made up of 13 amino acids. In germline, CDR1 is KGHSH, CDR2 LQKENI. CDR3 loop: CASSPPGSHEQYF. Here the CDR3 DNA reads TGTGCCAGCTCACCCCCAGGGTCCCACGAGCAGTACTTC. Full variable domain (remainder filled in from reference TRBV18 and TRBJ2-7): NAGVMQNPRHLVRRRGQEARLRCSPMKGHSHVYWYRQLPEEGLKFMVYLQKENIIDESGMPKERFSAEFPKEGPSILRIQQVVRGDSAAYFCASSPPGSHEQYFGPGTRLTVT.

This clone was seen only a few times. The V and J genes are TRBV29-1 and TRBJ1-4; 10 bases fit TRBD1. Germline V lookup: CDR1 SQVTM, CDR2 ANQGSEA. The trim removed 2 bases at V and 6 bases at J, leaving 6 bases unmatched. The CDR3 sequence is 15 residues long. This CDR3 is CSVELSGTGDEKLFF. In DNA, the CDR3 is TGCAGCGTTGAATTATCCGGGACAGGGGATGAAAAACTGTTTTTT.

This clone was recorded at least ten times. The chain carries TRBV21-1 and TRBJ2-7; TRBD1, the table's D call, lacks a check against the DNA. TRBV21-1 is labeled a pseudogene. The CDR3 has 14 residues. CDR3 residues: CASSKRGRGYEQYF. CDR3 in DNA: TGTGCCAGCAGCAAACGGGGCAGGGGCTACGAGCAGTACTTC.

In this sample, this clone turned up a few times. The junction shows a germline mismatch at one end, possibly a read error. This sequence joins TRBV7-7 and TRBJ2-1, with TRBD2 matching 8 bases. The CDR3 loop spans 14 amino acids. Looked up from germline, CDR1 is SSHAT and CDR2 is FNYEAQ (reference sequence). The chain's CDR3 is CASSLIGRGDEQFF. In DNA form, the CDR3 reads TGTGCTAGCAGCTTAATCGGGAGGGGGGATGAGCAGTTCTTC. Full variable domain (outside the CDR3, taken from reference TRBV7-7 and TRBJ2-1): GAGVSQSPRYKVTKRGQDVTLRCDPISSHATLYWYQQALGQGPEFLTYFNYEAQPDKSGLPSDRFSAERPEGSISTLTIQRTEQRDSAMYRCASSLIGRGDEQFFGPGTRLTVL.

The chain links TRBV7-2 to TRBJ2-1; 7 positions match TRBD2. Germline V gene data show CDR1 as SGHTA and CDR2 as FQGNSA. The CDR3 extends over 15 amino acids. V lost 4 bases and J lost 0; bases outside the gene matches: 3. The CDR3 region is CASSSAGSSYNEQFF. CDR3 coding DNA: TGTGCCAGCAGCTCAGCGGGGAGCTCCTACAATGAGCAGTTCTTC.

This clone was detected ten times or more. This chain uses TRBV9 with TRBJ1-6; possible D gene TRBD1, 6 bases. Germline V CDR1 and CDR2: SGDLS, YYNGEE. The ends were cut back, 1 base at V and 7 bases at J, with 12 bases in the middle. The length of the CDR3 is 15 residues. The CDR3 bases are TGTGCCAGCAGCGTATTTGCAGGGGAAAATTCACCCCTCCACTTT. Amino acid sequence: CASSVFAGENSPLHF.

This clone showed up just a few times. The chain recombines TRBV6-4 with TRBJ2-3; 7 positions match TRBD1. This CDR3 contains 15 residues. Looked up from germline, CDR1 is MRHNA and CDR2 is SNTAGT. V was clipped by 5 bases and J by 2 bases; unmatched bases: 7. DNA of the CDR3: TGTGCCAGCAGTCTCTGGGGACAGATCACAGATACGCAGTATTTT. This codes for CASSLWGQITDTQYF.

The chain couples TRBV1 to TRBJ2-3; the D call in the table, TRBD2, was not verified against the DNA. TRBV1 is an annotated pseudogene. The CDR3 is made up of 16 amino acids. CDR3 region: CTSSQDGASGTDTQYF. For the CDR3, the DNA is TGCACCAGCAGCCAAGATGGGGCTAGCGGCACAGATACGCAGTATTTT.

This clone has just a few counts. The chain links TRBV7-9 to TRBJ2-7; D not resolved. The germline gives CDR1 SEHNR, CDR2 FQNEAQ (reference sequence). This CDR3 has 14 amino acids. Deletions cut 0 bases from V and 2 bases from J, with 8 bases between. CDR3 region: CASSLATSAYEQYF. The CDR3 DNA follows: TGTGCCAGCAGCTTAGCGACTTCTGCCTACGAGCAGTACTTC.

The chain has TRBV7-3 and TRBJ1-3, with unresolved D. CDR3 length: 13 amino acids. Looked up from germline, CDR1 is SGHTA and CDR2 is FQGTGA. The V end lost 6 bases, the J end lost 4 bases, and 10 bases lay between the germline ends. The chain's CDR3 is CASSSQHGNTIYF. CDR3 nucleotide sequence: TGTGCCAGCAGTTCTCAACACGGAAACACCATATATTTT.

This clone has a count of ten or more. V is TRBV29-1 and J is TRBJ2-7, with 13 nucleotides matching TRBD2. The CDR3 has 15 residues. Germline values: CDR1 SQVTM, CDR2 ANQGSEA. V lost 5 bases, J lost 3 bases, and 7 bases stayed unmatched. The CDR3 spells CSVKMGTSGDYEQYF. The DNA for the CDR3 is TGCAGCGTTAAAATGGGGACTAGCGGGGACTACGAGCAGTACTTC.

This clone occurred many times. This chain joins TRBV11-3 and TRBJ2-2, with TRBD1 as a possible D gene (6 bases). This CDR3 spans 14 amino acids. Germline V gene data show CDR1 as SGHNT and CDR2 as YENEEA. Trimming removed 5 bases from V and 5 bases from J, with 12 bases in between. DNA of the CDR3: TGTGCCAGCAGCACACTAGGGGGAACCGGGGAGCTGTTTTTT. As protein: CASSTLGGTGELFF.

This clone was observed at least ten times. This chain's CDR3 is CASSPGQLTDTQYF. DNA for the CDR3: TGTGCCAGCAGTCCGGGACAGCTCACAGATACGCAGTATTTT. This sequence joins TRBV9 and TRBJ2-3; 7 nucleotides line up with TRBD1. Germline assignment: CDR1 SGDLS and CDR2 YYNGEE. The CDR3 runs 14 residues. V lost 5 bases and J lost 2; bases outside the gene matches: 5.

The chain employs TRBV11-3 and TRBJ2-1, with TRBD2 matching 7 bases. There are 19 residues in the CDR3. Losses at the gene ends were 0 bases for V and 2 bases for J; bases not matched to a gene: 13. The germline gives CDR1 SGHNT, CDR2 YENEEA. The DNA for the CDR3 is TGTGCCAGCAGCTTAGATCAAAGTGGGACTACGGGGGCCTACAATGAGCAGTTCTTC. Residues: CASSLDQSGTTGAYNEQFF.

This clone was recorded a few times. The chain has TRBV5-1 and TRBJ1-2; possibly TRBD1 for D (6 bases). V shed 0 bases and J shed 2 bases, with 8 bases lying between them. The CDR3 covers 14 residues. Germline CDR1 reads SGHRS; CDR2 reads YFSETQ. The DNA for the CDR3 is TGCGCCAGCAGCTTGGGACAGGACAACTATGGCTACACCTTC. This codes for CASSLGQDNYGYTF. Full variable domain (rest looked up from reference TRBV5-1 and TRBJ1-2): KAGVTQTPRYLIKTRGQQVTLSCSPISGHRSVSWYQQTPGQGLQFLFEYFSETQRNKGNFPGRFSGRQFSNSRSEMNVSTLELGDSALYLCASSLGQDNYGYTFGSGTRLTVV.